The clone carrying this T cell receptor (beta chain) occurred a few times. The antigen is unknown. Trimming took off 0 bases at V and 4 bases at J, with 11 bases between the two ends. Germline V gene sequence: CDR1 MNHEY, CDR2 SVGAGI. There are 15 residues in the CDR3. The data were obtained in a study of response to subunit inactivated influenza vaccine. General observations from the study: The authors put forward the suggestion that each seasonal influenza vaccination may bring in only a limited number of new T cells.

TCRdb passed the RT-PCR reads through MiXCR, listing each CDR3 protein once. There are 650,000 to 800,000 distinct CDR3 sequences in the sample; around 18% occur only once, and about 11% lies in the top ten. The J gene is TRBJ2-3, the V gene TRBV6-5, with a tentative D call TRBD2 (6 bases). The specimen comprised PBMCs from blood, sampled approximately 5 days after vaccination. The sequence came from a man aged 45-65 years who received an inactivated influenza vaccine. DNA for the CDR3: TGTGCCAGCAGTTACTCGGGACTGGGTCCAGATACGCAGTATTTT. This sequence encodes CASSYSGLGPDTQYF.